This T cell receptor beta chain was documented in a study of blood T cell repertoires in COVID-19. Looking at the study overall: COVID-19 samples collected from the United States, Italy and Spain covered acute and convalescent phases. From T cells, B-cell-depleted T cells, or PBMCs came the material, which was cDNA or gDNA.

This clone was counted once. The germline V gene encodes CDR1 GTSNPN and CDR2 SVGIG (reference sequence). Trimming left V 7 bases short and J 1 base short, with 10 bases between. The CDR3 runs 12 residues. How the authors handled the data: Researchers report that nucleated cell counts were estimated from reference gene primer amplification. TCRdb's table, derived via immunoSEQ multiplex PCR, lists solely in-frame clones and lacks some. V and J calls and clone size are copied from that table; D and trimming were computed from the DNA. The sample yields roughly 250,000 clones, 80% to 90% seen once. The sequencing sample was made of peripheral blood. The V call is TRBV30, the J call TRBJ2-5; a weak D match, TRBD2 (6 bases). This clonotype was sampled from a man aged 45-65 years with acute or convalescent COVID-19. In DNA form, the CDR3 reads TGTGCCTCACAGACTAGCCAAGAGACCCAGTACTTC. This sequence encodes CASQTSQETQYF.